This entry concerns a single T cell receptor beta chain. Its antigen is unidentified. This entry comes from a study of tumor-infiltrating lymphocytes in primary liver carcinoma. Trimming pared 9 bases from V and 13 bases from J, leaving 28 bases between. CDR3 size: 14 residues. Overall study findings and caveats: The study found only about 7.5-25% of top clones in all five tumor regions.

Joint extraction of RNA and DNA used 20-30 mg of bulk tissue that was unsorted. The investigators made TCR beta cDNA from 400 to 550 ng total RNA, using a constant-region primer. TCR beta libraries came from three nested multiplex PCR rounds using slightly modified ARM-PCR. PCR rounds one and two used TRBV1-TRBV30 forward primers with a C-beta reverse primer for 10 cycles each. TCRdb recomputed calls from the multiplex PCR reads with MiXCR, one row per CDR3 protein. In the table there are roughly 190,000 distinct CDR3 sequences, around four fifths of which are singletons. The receptor's source is a man aged 40-50 years with primary liver carcinoma and hepatitis B virus infection. Sequenced: tumor tissue from primary liver carcinoma. The chain links TRBV12-3 or TRBV12-4 to TRBJ2-7; D remains unclear. CDR3 amino acids: CASAQVQSQETQYF. The CDR3 region has the DNA TGTGCCAGTGCTCAGGTACAGTCCCAAGAGACCCAATACTTC.